This passage covers 29 T cell receptor beta chains from one sample sequenced in a study of blood T cell repertoires in COVID-19. Data came from immunoSEQ multiplex PCR; TCRdb stores just in-frame clones and leaves some out. The sample includes 200,000 to 250,000 clones, around 80% of them seen just once. The sample comprised PBMCs or T cells enriched from blood (not recorded which). These receptors were collected from a man aged 60-69 years who had recovered from COVID-19.

This chain joins TRBV30 and TRBJ2-3, with a possible D match to TRBD2 (6 bases). Trimming stripped 1 base from V and 1 base from J, with 6 bases between. The CDR3 has 13 amino acids. Looked up from germline, CDR1 is GTSNPN and CDR2 is SVGIG (reference sequence). For the CDR3, the DNA is TGTGCCTGGAGTGGACTAGGCACAGATACGCAGTATTTT. Its protein product is CAWSGLGTDTQYF.

The rearrangement uses TRBV7-2 and TRBJ2-2; TRBD1 matches at 8 bases. The CDR3 extends over 16 amino acids. V shed 1 base and J 2 bases; nucleotides not matched to a gene: 3. CDR1 and CDR2 from the germline V gene are SGHTA and FQGNSA. CDR3 coding DNA: TGTGCCAGCAGCTTAGTGGGGACAGGAAACACCGGGGAGCTGTTTTTT. Translated, it gives CASSLVGTGNTGELFF.

The chain links TRBV25-1 to TRBJ2-2; weak D call: TRBD1 (5 bases). V lost 3 bases and J lost 1, with 9 bases in between. The CDR3 contains 15 residues. Germline assignment: CDR1 MGHDK and CDR2 SYGVNS. This CDR3 is CASSEDMKNTGELFF. As DNA, the CDR3 is TGTGCCAGCAGTGAGGACATGAAGAACACCGGGGAGCTGTTTTTT.

The chain combines TRBV5-1 with TRBJ2-1; TRBD1 matches at 11 bases. From germline, CDR1 is SGHRS and CDR2 YFSETQ. V gave up 6 bases and J gave up 7 bases; unmatched junction bases: 9. This CDR3 is 15 amino acids long. The CDR3 nucleotides read TGCGCCAGCATCTCGGGACAGGGGGATGGTAATGAGCAGTTCTTC. This translates into CASISGQGDGNEQFF. Full variable domain (remainder filled in from reference TRBV5-1 and TRBJ2-1): KAGVTQTPRYLIKTRGQQVTLSCSPISGHRSVSWYQQTPGQGLQFLFEYFSETQRNKGNFPGRFSGRQFSNSRSEMNVSTLELGDSALYLCASISGQGDGNEQFFGPGTRLTVL.

The chain links TRBV19 to TRBJ1-1; D remains unclear. CDR1 and CDR2 (germline): LNHDA, SQIVND (reference sequence). This CDR3 contains 13 residues. V was shortened by 4 bases and J by 5 bases, with 11 bases between the two germline ends. CDR3 nucleotides: TGTGCCAGTAGTAGACCCGGGGTGACTGAAGCTTTCTTT. Protein: CASSRPGVTEAFF.

The chain has TRBV11-3 and TRBJ2-1; the D is unclear. This CDR3 has 13 amino acids. Germline V CDR1 and CDR2: SGHNT, YENEEA. The ends were cut back, 6 bases at V and 4 bases at J, with 10 bases in the middle. The CDR3 spells CASRVTQYNEQFF. CDR3 nucleotides: TGTGCCAGCAGAGTGACACAATACAATGAGCAGTTCTTC.

V gene TRBV15 combines with J gene TRBJ2-1, with D possibly TRBD1 on 5 matching bases. The CDR3 covers 14 residues. Germline-derived CDR1 and CDR2 are LNHNV and YYDKDF (reference sequence). V was shortened by 0 bases and J by 4 bases, with 7 bases between the two germline ends. CDR3 amino acids: CATSRDRVYNEQFF. The CDR3 nucleotides are TGTGCCACCAGCAGAGACAGGGTTTACAATGAGCAGTTCTTC.

V gene TRBV18 combines with J gene TRBJ2-7; TRBD1 matches at 7 bases. Trimming took 0 bases from V and 6 from J; bases not matched to a gene: 8. Germline CDR1 KGHSH, CDR2 LQKENI. CDR3 length: 15 amino acids. CDR3 region: CASSPPKGASLEQYF. DNA for the CDR3: TGTGCCAGCTCACCACCGAAGGGGGCATCCCTCGAGCAGTACTTC.

This chain joins TRBV5-1 and TRBJ2-7; 9 bases map to TRBD2. The CDR3 totals 15 residues. Germline trimming cut 4 bases from V and 0 bases from J; bases unmatched to any gene: 5. Germline CDR1 SGHRS, CDR2 YFSETQ. CDR3 nucleotide sequence: TGCGCCAGCAGCATCGGACTAGCGAGCTCCTACGAGCAGTACTTC. Amino acid sequence: CASSIGLASSYEQYF.

This chain uses TRBV3-1 (or the pseudogene TRBV3-2) with TRBJ1-6; possible D gene TRBD1, 6 bases. The CDR3 runs 15 residues. Germline CDR1 and CDR2: LGHDT and YNNKEL (reference sequence). V lost 3 bases to trimming and J lost 4 bases, with 10 bases between them. In DNA, the CDR3 is TGTGCCAGCAGCCATCGGACAGCTTATAATTCACCCCTCCACTTT. It is translated as CASSHRTAYNSPLHF.

The genes are TRBV6-5 and TRBJ2-5; the D is unclear. The V end lost 5 bases, the J end lost 4 bases, and 11 bases lay between the germline ends. Germline V gene data show CDR1 as MNHEY and CDR2 as SVGAGI. The CDR3 is 13 amino acids. The CDR3 reads CASSRREAETQYF. In DNA form, the CDR3 reads TGTGCCAGCAGTCGCCGAGAGGCAGAGACCCAGTACTTC.

V usage is TRBV5-6 and J usage is TRBJ1-2, with 7 bases fitting TRBD1. Germline V gives CDR1 SGHDT, CDR2 YYEEEE. The V gene end was trimmed by 3 bases and the J gene end by 5 bases; junction bases not matched to a gene: 7. The CDR3 is 14 residues long. CDR3 nucleotide sequence: TGTGCCAGCAGCTCGACCGGGACAGCTTATGGCTACACCTTC. This encodes CASSSTGTAYGYTF.

The chain carries TRBV18 and TRBJ2-7; 10 nucleotides line up with TRBD1. With 5 bases clipped from V and 2 bases from J, the junction kept 3 bases outside the gene matches. Germline CDR1 reads KGHSH; CDR2 reads LQKENI. The CDR3 runs to 14 residues. As DNA, the CDR3 is TGTGCCAGCTCAGGACAGGGGGGGACCTACGAGCAGTACTTC. Its protein product is CASSGQGGTYEQYF. The full variable domain, completed using reference TRBV18 and TRBJ2-7, is NAGVMQNPRHLVRRRGQEARLRCSPMKGHSHVYWYRQLPEEGLKFMVYLQKENIIDESGMPKERFSAEFPKEGPSILRIQQVVRGDSAAYFCASSGQGGTYEQYFGPGTRLTVT.

The chain uses TRBV9 and TRBJ2-7; D possibly corresponds to TRBD2 (5 bases). Trimming stripped 3 bases from V and 1 base from J, with 8 bases between. Germline values: CDR1 SGDLS, CDR2 YYNGEE. The CDR3 has 13 amino acids. Here the CDR3 DNA reads TGTGCCAGCAGCGCTCCGGGGTCCTACGAGCAGTACTTC. This codes for CASSAPGSYEQYF.

The gene calls are TRBV5-1 and TRBJ2-5; 7 bases fit TRBD1. This CDR3 has 15 residues. Germline assignment: CDR1 SGHRS and CDR2 YFSETQ. Trimming took 0 bases from V and 2 from J; bases not matched to a gene: 4. The CDR3 protein is CASSLVVGQQETQYF. The CDR3 DNA reads as TGCGCCAGCAGCTTGGTTGTGGGACAGCAAGAGACCCAGTACTTC.

This chain links TRBV7-3 with TRBJ1-1; no firm D call. CDR3 length: 15 residues. Germline V gene data show CDR1 as SGHTA and CDR2 as FQGTGA. Trimming took off 2 bases at V and 4 bases at J, with 14 bases between the two ends. The CDR3 is CASSLSPGWGTEAFF. The CDR3 DNA reads TGTGCCAGCAGCTTATCGCCGGGATGGGGCACTGAAGCTTTCTTT.

This sequence joins TRBV3-1 (or the pseudogene TRBV3-2) and TRBJ2-5, with D possibly TRBD1 on 5 matching bases. The length of the CDR3 is 16 residues. Per the germline V gene, CDR1 is LGHDT and CDR2 is YNNKEL (reference sequence). V was cut by 0 bases and J by 6 bases, with 17 bases left in between. The CDR3 sequence: CASSQDLPGRRQTQYF. CDR3 DNA sequence: TGTGCCAGCAGCCAAGATCTGCCAGGGCGGCGACAGACCCAGTACTTC.

The gene calls are TRBV19 and TRBJ2-6, with D maybe TRBD1 (5 bases). Germline V gene data show CDR1 as LNHDA and CDR2 as SQIVND (reference sequence). With 7 bases removed from V and 0 bases from J, the gap between germline ends came to 10 bases. The length of the CDR3 is 15 residues. In DNA, the CDR3 is TGTGCCAGTACAGACAGTTTCTCTGGGGCCAACGTCCTGACTTTC. As protein: CASTDSFSGANVLTF.

The J gene is TRBJ2-7, the V gene TRBV6-2 or TRBV6-3; D might be TRBD2 (6 bases). The CDR3 runs 14 residues. Germline V CDR1 and CDR2: MNHEY, SVGEGT. V was clipped by 6 bases and J by 1 base, with 13 bases between them. CDR3 nucleotides: TGTGCCAGCAGCTCCGGGACTTTGTCCTACGAGCAGTACTTC. Translated, it gives CASSSGTLSYEQYF.

This clone was counted between two and nine times. The chain recombines TRBV3-1 (or the pseudogene TRBV3-2) with TRBJ1-2, with 7 bases lining up with TRBD1. The CDR3 runs to 14 residues. From germline, CDR1 is LGHDT and CDR2 YNNKEL (reference sequence). The ends lost 4 bases at V and 1 base at J; junction bases unmatched: 3. The CDR3 spells CASSRDRYNYGYTF. The CDR3 DNA reads TGTGCCAGCAGCCGGGACAGATATAACTATGGCTACACCTTC.

V and J are TRBV11-2 and TRBJ2-1; 8 bases align to TRBD2. This CDR3 comprises 17 residues. The V gene end was trimmed by 1 base and the J gene end by 5 bases; junction bases not matched to a gene: 10. Germline V lookup: CDR1 SGHAT, CDR2 FQNNGV. The CDR3, as DNA: TGTGCCAGCAGCTTAGGGGTCCGGCGGGGGGCTGACAATGAGCAGTTCTTC. Amino acids: CASSLGVRRGADNEQFF.

The J gene is TRBJ1-1, the V gene TRBV19; D is possibly TRBD1 (6 bases). Trimming left V 4 bases short and J 6 bases short, with 15 bases between. Germline V gene data show CDR1 as LNHDA and CDR2 as SQIVND (reference sequence). This CDR3 has 14 amino acids. The CDR3 DNA sequence: TGTGCCAGTAGTAGGCAACAACAGGGAGCTGAAGCTTTCTTT. Translated: CASSRQQQGAEAFF. Together with reference TRBV19 and TRBJ1-1, the CDR3 gives the full variable domain: DGGITQSPKYLFRKEGQNVTLSCEQNLNHDAMYWYRQDPGQGLRLIYYSQIVNDFQKGDIAEGYSVSREKKESFPLTVTSAQKNPTAFYLCASSRQQQGAEAFFGQGTRLTVV.

The chain uses TRBV7-2 and TRBJ1-6; D remains ambiguous. This CDR3 is 15 amino acids long. V shed 0 bases and J shed 8 bases, with 11 bases lying between them. The germline gives CDR1 SGHTA, CDR2 FQGNSA. The CDR3 is CASSLATTSYSPLHF. DNA for the CDR3: TGTGCCAGCAGCTTAGCGACGACAAGCTATTCACCCCTCCACTTT.

The chain links TRBV15 to TRBJ2-2, with 8 nucleotides matching TRBD2. Germline V lookup: CDR1 LNHNV, CDR2 YYDKDF (reference sequence). This CDR3 has 15 amino acids. Trimming removed 1 base from V and 4 bases from J; junction bases left unmatched: 2. The CDR3 here is CATSRVAGGTGELFF. In DNA form, the CDR3 reads TGTGCCACCAGCAGAGTTGCGGGGGGCACCGGGGAGCTGTTTTTT.

The chain employs TRBV4-2 and TRBJ2-2; D might be TRBD1 (5 bases). The CDR3 length is 17 residues. CDR1 and CDR2 from the germline V gene are LGHNA and YNFKEQ. V lost 0 bases, J lost 6 bases, and 17 bases lay in between. The CDR3: CASSQDPGFTGAGELFF. For the CDR3, the DNA is TGTGCCAGCAGCCAAGATCCAGGGTTTACTGGGGCCGGGGAGCTGTTTTTT.

A remark on this clone: This sample includes further DNA sequences coding for the same CDR3. The V gene is TRBV19, the J gene TRBJ1-5; 7 positions agree with TRBD1. The V gene's germline CDR1 is LNHDA and CDR2 SQIVND (reference sequence). CDR3 length: 14 amino acids. V shed 3 bases and J 1 base; nucleotides not matched to a gene: 0. The chain's CDR3 is CASSMTGSNQPQHF. The CDR3, as DNA: TGTGCCAGTAGTATGACAGGGAGCAATCAGCCCCAGCATTTT.

The chain couples TRBV19 to TRBJ2-7; 8 bases map to TRBD1. Trimming at V came to 5 bases and at J to 5 bases, leaving 8 bases not matched to a gene. The CDR3 runs 14 residues. Looked up from germline, CDR1 is LNHDA and CDR2 is SQIVND (reference sequence). The CDR3 sequence: CASSFGQGADEQYF. The CDR3 region has the DNA TGTGCCAGTAGTTTCGGGCAGGGGGCCGACGAGCAGTACTTC.

The gene calls are TRBV7-8 and TRBJ2-1, with 11 bases fitting TRBD1. V gave up 4 bases and J gave up 10 bases; unmatched junction bases: 3. The CDR3 is 13 residues long. Germline V gene sequence: CDR1 SGHVS, CDR2 FQNEAQ. The CDR3 nucleotides read TGTGCCAGCAGCTCTAGGACAGGGGGCGAGCAGTTCTTC. Translated: CASSSRTGGEQFF.

V gene TRBV6-2 or TRBV6-3 combines with J gene TRBJ2-1; 8 bases line up with TRBD2. CDR1 is MNHEY, CDR2 SVGEGT, per germline. Trimming took 6 bases from V and 8 from J; bases not matched to a gene: 15. This CDR3 has 16 amino acids. This CDR3 reads CASSHHSGGGRDEQFF. CDR3 DNA: TGTGCCAGCAGCCACCATTCGGGGGGGGGCAGGGATGAGCAGTTCTTC.